Listed below are T cell receptor beta chains from one sample, sequenced in a study of naive and memory T cell subsets. MiXCR, applied by TCRdb to the UMI-ligation and nested PCR reads, yields one record per CDR3 protein. The table records about 140,000 distinct CDR3 sequences, approximately 18% of them present only once. The source material was naive CD8+ T cells from blood. The receptors stem from a human donor in good health. Each CDR3 is given with its conserved first and last residue. The order of the fields is V gene, J gene, D gene, CDR3 protein. D genes are given only for firm matches.

V: TRBV20-1; J: TRBJ2-7; D: TRBD2; CDR3: CSAPGLAGLYEQYF
V: TRBV7-6; J: TRBJ2-1; D: -; CDR3: CASSKGNNEQFF
V: TRBV7-2; J: TRBJ2-5; D: -; CDR3: CASSLVGGGTETQYF
V: TRBV15; J: TRBJ1-5; D: -; CDR3: CATSMQSDLQPQHF
V: TRBV28; J: TRBJ2-7; D: -; CDR3: CASRRDNEQYF
V: TRBV7-9; J: TRBJ2-3; D: -; CDR3: CASSLKMYAGPESRGGTDTQYF
V: TRBV28; J: TRBJ1-4; D: -; CDR3: CASSFRGNVKLFF
V: TRBV28; J: TRBJ2-3; D: TRBD2; CDR3: CASSLFSGRAESTDTQYF
V: TRBV9; J: TRBJ2-5; D: -; CDR3: CASSVGGAEQETQYF
V: TRBV7-9; J: TRBJ2-7; D: TRBD1; CDR3: CASSDETGYEQYF
V: TRBV15; J: TRBJ1-5; D: -; CDR3: CATARHSNQPQHF
V: TRBV19; J: TRBJ1-2; D: TRBD1; CDR3: CASRDRDHGYTF
V: TRBV12-3/TRBV12-4; J: TRBJ2-1; D: TRBD1; CDR3: CASEAQGNEQFF
V: TRBV11-2; J: TRBJ2-7; D: TRBD2; CDR3: CASSWTWPLAGGTGSYEQYF
V: TRBV5-1; J: TRBJ2-7; D: -; CDR3: CASSLVIQGYYEQYF
V: TRBV2; J: TRBJ2-1; D: TRBD2; CDR3: CASSEMASGNYNEQFF
V: TRBV5-4; J: TRBJ2-1; D: -; CDR3: CASSPEYGDNEQFF
V: TRBV6-5; J: TRBJ1-2; D: -; CDR3: CASSYLQAWGYTF
V: TRBV3-1; J: TRBJ1-1; D: -; CDR3: CASSQDPDGGMNTEAFF
V: TRBV3-1; J: TRBJ1-1; D: -; CDR3: CASSLGRGTNTEAFF
V: TRBV24-1; J: TRBJ2-7; D: -; CDR3: CATSDGPLRTYEQYF
V: TRBV5-4; J: TRBJ2-2; D: -; CDR3: CASPMNTGELFF
V: TRBV14; J: TRBJ2-3; D: -; CDR3: CASSQSPSTDTQYF
V: TRBV14; J: TRBJ2-5; D: -; CDR3: CASSRGSWETQYF
V: TRBV15; J: TRBJ2-5; D: TRBD1; CDR3: CATSRDIDRGETQYF
V: TRBV2; J: TRBJ2-7; D: -; CDR3: CASSALSYEQYF
V: TRBV13; J: TRBJ2-5; D: TRBD2; CDR3: CASSTRTSRETQYF